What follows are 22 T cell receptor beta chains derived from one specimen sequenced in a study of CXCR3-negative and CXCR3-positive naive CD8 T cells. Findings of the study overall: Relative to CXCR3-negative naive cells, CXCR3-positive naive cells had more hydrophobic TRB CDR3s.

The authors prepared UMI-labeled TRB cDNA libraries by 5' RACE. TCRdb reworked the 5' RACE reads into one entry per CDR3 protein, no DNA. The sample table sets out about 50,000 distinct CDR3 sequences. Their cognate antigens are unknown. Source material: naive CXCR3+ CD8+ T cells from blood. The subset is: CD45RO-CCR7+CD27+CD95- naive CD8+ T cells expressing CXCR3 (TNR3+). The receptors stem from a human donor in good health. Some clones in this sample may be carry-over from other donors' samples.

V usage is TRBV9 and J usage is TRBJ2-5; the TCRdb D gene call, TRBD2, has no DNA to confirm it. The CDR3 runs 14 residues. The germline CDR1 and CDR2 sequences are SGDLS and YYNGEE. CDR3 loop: CASSEQGIQETQYF. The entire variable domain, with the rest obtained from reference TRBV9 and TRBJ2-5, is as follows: DSGVTQTPKHLITATGQRVTLRCSPRSGDLSVYWYQQSLDQGLQFLIQYYNGEERAKGNILERFSAQQFPDLHSELNLSSLELGDSALYFCASSEQGIQETQYFGPGTRLLVL.

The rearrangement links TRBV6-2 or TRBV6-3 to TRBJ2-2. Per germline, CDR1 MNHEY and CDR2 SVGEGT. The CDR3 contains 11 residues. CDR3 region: CASRQSGELFF.

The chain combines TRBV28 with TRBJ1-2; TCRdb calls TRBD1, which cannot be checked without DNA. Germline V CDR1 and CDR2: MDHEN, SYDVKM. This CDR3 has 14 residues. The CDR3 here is CASSNRTGFYGYTF.

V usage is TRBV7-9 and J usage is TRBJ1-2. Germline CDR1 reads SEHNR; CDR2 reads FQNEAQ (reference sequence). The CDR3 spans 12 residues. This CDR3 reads CASSPSSYGYTF.

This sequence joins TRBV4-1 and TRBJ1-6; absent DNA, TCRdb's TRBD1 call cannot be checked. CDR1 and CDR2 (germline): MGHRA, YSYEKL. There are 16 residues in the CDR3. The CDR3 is CASSQVTGDYNSPLHF.

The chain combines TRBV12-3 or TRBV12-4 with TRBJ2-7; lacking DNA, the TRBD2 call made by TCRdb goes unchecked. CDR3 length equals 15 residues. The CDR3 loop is CASSFGEDSSYEQYF.

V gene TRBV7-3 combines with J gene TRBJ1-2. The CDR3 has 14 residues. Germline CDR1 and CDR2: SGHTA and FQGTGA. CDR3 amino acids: CASSPTGSNYGYTF.

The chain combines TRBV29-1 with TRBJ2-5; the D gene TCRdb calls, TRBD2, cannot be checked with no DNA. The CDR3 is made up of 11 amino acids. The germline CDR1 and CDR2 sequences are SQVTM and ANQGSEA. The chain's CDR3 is CSPLAGETQYF.

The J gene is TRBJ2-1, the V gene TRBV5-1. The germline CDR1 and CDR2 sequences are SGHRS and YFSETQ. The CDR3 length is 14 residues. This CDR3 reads CASSLDRGRDEQFF.

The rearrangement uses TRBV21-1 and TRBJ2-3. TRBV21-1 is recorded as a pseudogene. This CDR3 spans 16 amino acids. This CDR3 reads CASSKVVEIITDTQYF.

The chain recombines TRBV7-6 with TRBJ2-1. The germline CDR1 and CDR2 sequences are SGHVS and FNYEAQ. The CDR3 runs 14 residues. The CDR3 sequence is CASSLEVSRDEQFF.

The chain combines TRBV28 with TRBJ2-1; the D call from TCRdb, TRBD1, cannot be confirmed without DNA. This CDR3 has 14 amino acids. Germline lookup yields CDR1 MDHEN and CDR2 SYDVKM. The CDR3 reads CASKGRGPYNEQFF.

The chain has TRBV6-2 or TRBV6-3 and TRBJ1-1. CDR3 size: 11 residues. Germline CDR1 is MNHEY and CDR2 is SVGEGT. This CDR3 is CASRWTLYLFF.

The chain's CDR3 is CSVSRDYIYEQYF. The rearrangement uses TRBV29-1 and TRBJ2-7; TCRdb calls TRBD2, which cannot be checked without DNA. The CDR3 has 13 residues. From germline, CDR1 is SQVTM and CDR2 ANQGSEA.

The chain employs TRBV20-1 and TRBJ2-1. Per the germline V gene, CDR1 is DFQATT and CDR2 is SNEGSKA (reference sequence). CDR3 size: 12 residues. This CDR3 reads CSAGPSYNEQFF.

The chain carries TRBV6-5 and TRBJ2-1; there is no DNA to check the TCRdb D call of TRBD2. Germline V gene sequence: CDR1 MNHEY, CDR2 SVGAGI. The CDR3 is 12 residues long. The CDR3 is CASRAGHNEQFF.

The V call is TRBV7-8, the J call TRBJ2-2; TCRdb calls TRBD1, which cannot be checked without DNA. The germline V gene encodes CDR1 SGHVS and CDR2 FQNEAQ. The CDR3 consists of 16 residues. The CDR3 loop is CASSLVGGVHTGELFF.

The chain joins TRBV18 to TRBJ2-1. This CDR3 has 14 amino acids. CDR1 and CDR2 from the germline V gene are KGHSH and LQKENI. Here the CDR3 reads CASSPPDTTNERFF.

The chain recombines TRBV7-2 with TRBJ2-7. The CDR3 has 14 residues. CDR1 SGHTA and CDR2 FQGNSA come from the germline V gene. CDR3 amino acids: CASSLLPSSYEQYF. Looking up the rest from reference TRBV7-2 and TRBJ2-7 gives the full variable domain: GAGVSQSPSNKVTEKGKDVELRCDPISGHTALYWYRQSLGQGLEFLIYFQGNSAPDKSGLPSDRFSAERTGGSVSTLTIQRTQQEDSAVYLCASSLLPSSYEQYFGPGTRLTVT.

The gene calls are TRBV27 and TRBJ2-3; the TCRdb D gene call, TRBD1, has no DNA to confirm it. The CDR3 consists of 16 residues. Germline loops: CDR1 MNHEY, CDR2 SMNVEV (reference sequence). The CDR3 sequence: CASRWGGSPSTDTQYF.

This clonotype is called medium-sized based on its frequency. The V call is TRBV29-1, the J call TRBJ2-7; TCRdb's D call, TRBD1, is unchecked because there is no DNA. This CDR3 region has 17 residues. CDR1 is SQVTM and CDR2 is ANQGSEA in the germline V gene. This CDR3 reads CSVDKWTGEISAYEQYF.

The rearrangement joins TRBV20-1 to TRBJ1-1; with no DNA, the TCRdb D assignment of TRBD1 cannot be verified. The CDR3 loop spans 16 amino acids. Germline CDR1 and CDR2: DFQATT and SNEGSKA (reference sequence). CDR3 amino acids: CSAPTVRGPRPMEAFF.